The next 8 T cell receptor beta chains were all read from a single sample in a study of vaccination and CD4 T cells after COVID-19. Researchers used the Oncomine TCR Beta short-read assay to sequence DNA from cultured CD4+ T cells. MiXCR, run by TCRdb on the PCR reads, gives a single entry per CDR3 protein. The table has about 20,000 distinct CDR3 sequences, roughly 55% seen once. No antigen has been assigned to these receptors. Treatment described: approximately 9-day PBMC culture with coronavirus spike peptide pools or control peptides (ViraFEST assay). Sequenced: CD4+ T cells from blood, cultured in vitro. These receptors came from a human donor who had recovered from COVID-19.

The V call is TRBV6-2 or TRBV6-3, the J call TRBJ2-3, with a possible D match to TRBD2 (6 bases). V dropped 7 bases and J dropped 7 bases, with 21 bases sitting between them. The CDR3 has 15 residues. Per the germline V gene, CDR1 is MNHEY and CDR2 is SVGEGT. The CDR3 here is CASKNSGGEGNTQYF. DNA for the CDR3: TGTGCCAGCAAAAACTCCGGCGGGGAAGGGAATACGCAGTATTTT.

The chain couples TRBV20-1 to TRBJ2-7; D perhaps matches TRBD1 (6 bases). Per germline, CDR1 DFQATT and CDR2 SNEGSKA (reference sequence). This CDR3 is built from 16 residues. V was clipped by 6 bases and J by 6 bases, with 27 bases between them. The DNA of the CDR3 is TGCAGTGCCCCGGGACAAATCAACGGCAAAACGGGCGAGCAGTACTTC. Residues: CSAPGQINGKTGEQYF.

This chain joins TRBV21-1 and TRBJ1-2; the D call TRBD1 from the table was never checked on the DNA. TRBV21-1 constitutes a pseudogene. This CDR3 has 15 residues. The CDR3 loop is CASSIPGTVLYGYTF. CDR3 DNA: TGTGCCAGCAGCATCCCCGGGACGGTACTGTATGGCTACACCTTC.

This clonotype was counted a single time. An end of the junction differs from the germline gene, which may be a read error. CDR3 DNA sequence: TGTGCCGGCAGTTTACAGGGGAAGCCCCAGCATTTT. Amino acids: CAGSLQGKPQHF. The chain combines TRBV28 with TRBJ1-5, with TRBD1 matching 7 bases. Germline V gene data show CDR1 as MDHEN and CDR2 as SYDVKM. The CDR3 contains 12 residues.

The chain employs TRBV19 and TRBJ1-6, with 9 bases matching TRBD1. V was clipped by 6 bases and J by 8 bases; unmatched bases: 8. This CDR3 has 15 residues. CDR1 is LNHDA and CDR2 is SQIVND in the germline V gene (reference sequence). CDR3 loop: CASSFIRDRDSPLHF. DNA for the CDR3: TGTGCCAGTAGCTTTATCCGGGACAGGGATTCACCCCTCCACTTT. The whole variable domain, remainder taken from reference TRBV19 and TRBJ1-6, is DGGITQSPKYLFRKEGQNVTLSCEQNLNHDAMYWYRQDPGQGLRLIYYSQIVNDFQKGDIAEGYSVSREKKESFPLTVTSAQKNPTAFYLCASSFIRDRDSPLHFGNGTRLTVT.

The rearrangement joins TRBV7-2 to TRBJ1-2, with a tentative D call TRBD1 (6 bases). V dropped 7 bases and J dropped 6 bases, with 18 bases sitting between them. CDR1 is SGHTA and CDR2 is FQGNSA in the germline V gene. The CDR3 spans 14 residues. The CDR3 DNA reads TGTGCCAGCACCCCCTCCGCGGCAGGGGATGGCTACACCTTC. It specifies CASTPSAAGDGYTF.

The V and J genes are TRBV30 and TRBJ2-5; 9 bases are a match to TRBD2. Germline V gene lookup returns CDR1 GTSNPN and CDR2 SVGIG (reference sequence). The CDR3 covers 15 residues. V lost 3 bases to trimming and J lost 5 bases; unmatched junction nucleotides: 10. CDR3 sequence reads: CAWRDIAGAGETQYF. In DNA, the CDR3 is TGTGCCTGGAGAGATATAGCGGGAGCGGGGGAGACCCAGTACTTC.

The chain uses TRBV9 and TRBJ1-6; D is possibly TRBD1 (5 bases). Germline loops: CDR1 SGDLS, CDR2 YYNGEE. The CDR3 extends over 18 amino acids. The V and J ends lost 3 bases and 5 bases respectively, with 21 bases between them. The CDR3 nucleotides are TGTGCCAGCAGCGACAGTATGATGCAGGGAACGGATAATTCACCCCTCCACTTT. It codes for CASSDSMMQGTDNSPLHF.